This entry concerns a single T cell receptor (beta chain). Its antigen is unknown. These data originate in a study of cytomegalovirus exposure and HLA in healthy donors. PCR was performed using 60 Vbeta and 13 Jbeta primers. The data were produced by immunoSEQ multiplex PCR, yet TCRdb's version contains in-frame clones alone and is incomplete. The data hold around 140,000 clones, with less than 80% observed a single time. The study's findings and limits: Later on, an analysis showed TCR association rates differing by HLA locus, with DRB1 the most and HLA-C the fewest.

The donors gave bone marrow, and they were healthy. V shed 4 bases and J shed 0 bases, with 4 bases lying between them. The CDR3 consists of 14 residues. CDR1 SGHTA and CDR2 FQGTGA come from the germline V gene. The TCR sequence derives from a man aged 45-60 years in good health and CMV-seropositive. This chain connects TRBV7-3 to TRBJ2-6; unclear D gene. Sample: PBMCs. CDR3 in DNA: TGTGCCAGCAGCTACACCTCTGGGGCCAACGTCCTGACTTTC. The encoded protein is CASSYTSGANVLTF.